Listed below are T cell receptor beta chains from one sample, sequenced in a study of T-cell memory formation after mild COVID-19. Using its own MiXCR run on the 5' RACE reads, TCRdb lists one record per CDR3 protein. The table has 410,000 or so distinct CDR3 sequences, more than 20% seen once; the top ten hold about an eighth. The source material was PBMCs or a T cell subset sorted from them (not recorded which). These receptors all stem from an adult woman who had mild COVID-19 (a few samples of this study predate the infection). Cell type and time point are not known. The CDR3 runs from the conserved cysteine through the conserved F or W. A D gene is named only where the DNA matches it firmly. Clone size is stated in some rows and not others, as once, few, many or a class when expanded.

V gene	D gene	J gene	clone size	CDR3 DNA	CDR3 protein
TRBV5-6	-	TRBJ1-2	-	TGTGCCAGCAGCTTGGGCTTCGGGCAGTTGGGCTATGGCTACACCTTC	CASSLGFGQLGYGYTF
TRBV3-1	TRBD2	TRBJ2-3	few	TGTGCCAGCAGCGACTCGACTAGCGGGACGCAGTATTTT	CASSDSTSGTQYF
TRBV9	-	TRBJ2-1	-	TGTGCCAGCAGCGTAGTTGGAACTAGTGGGTGGTTGTCCTTC	CASSVVGTSGWLSF
TRBV5-6	-	TRBJ1-1	-	TGTGCCAGCAGCTCGGATAGGGCGGTGAACACTGAAGCTTTCTTT	CASSSDRAVNTEAFF
TRBV20-1	TRBD1	TRBJ2-2	-	TGCAGTGCTAGGACAGGGGGCAACACCGGGGAGCTGTTTTTT	CSARTGGNTGELFF
TRBV19	TRBD1	TRBJ2-3	-	TGTGCCAGTAGGCGGACAGGGGGTAGCACAGATACGCAGTATTTT	CASRRTGGSTDTQYF
TRBV20-1	TRBD2	TRBJ2-1	many	TGCAGTGCTAGAGACGCTAGCGGGAGGACCCAGAGCTTCTCCTACAATGAGCAGTTCTTC	CSARDASGRTQSFSYNEQFF
TRBV7-2	-	TRBJ2-7	-	TGTGCCAGCAGCGTTACAGGGGAGGGCTACGAGCAGTACTTC	CASSVTGEGYEQYF
TRBV15	TRBD1	TRBJ1-1	few	TGTGCCACCAGCAGAGATCTGACAGGGGTGACTGAAGCTTTCTTT	CATSRDLTGVTEAFF
TRBV12-3/TRBV12-4	TRBD2	TRBJ2-1	-	TGTGCCAGCAAGTTGGCTAGCGGGGGGAGGAATGAGCAGTTCTTC	CASKLASGGRNEQFF
TRBV6-1	TRBD1	TRBJ2-5	-	TGTGCCAGCACCAAGGACAGGGTCCAAGAGACCCAGTACTTC	CASTKDRVQETQYF
TRBV12-3/TRBV12-4	TRBD1	TRBJ1-6	-	TGTGCCACCATGGACAGGGGATCTACAAATTCACCCCTCCACTTT	CATMDRGSTNSPLHF
TRBV14	-	TRBJ1-4	few	TGTGCCAGCAGCCTCTTCCTTGGGACAACTAATGAAAAACTGTTTTTT	CASSLFLGTTNEKLFF
TRBV6-2/TRBV6-3	-	TRBJ2-7	-	TGTGCCAGCAGTTATGTAGGACAAGGGTACGAGCAGTACTTC	CASSYVGQGYEQYF
TRBV18	TRBD1	TRBJ1-1	few	TGTGCCAGCTCAAGCCTGCCGCCGGGACAGGGGTCGTCCACTGAAGCTTTCTTT	CASSSLPPGQGSSTEAFF
TRBV15	-	TRBJ2-1	few	TGTGCCACCAGCCGGCCGGGGAACAATGAGCAGTTCTTC	CATSRPGNNEQFF
TRBV3-1	-	TRBJ1-1	-	TGTGCCAGCAGCCACGGTCGGACCCTCGGGGGTGAAGCTTTCTTT	CASSHGRTLGGEAFF
TRBV6-1	TRBD2	TRBJ2-5	-	TGTGCCAGCAGTGATGACGCTGGGAGGGGAGCCGAGACCCAGTACTTC	CASSDDAGRGAETQYF
TRBV5-1	-	TRBJ1-2	few	TGCGCCAGCAGCTGGGGGGACAATACTAACTATGGCTACACCTTC	CASSWGDNTNYGYTF
TRBV11-2	-	TRBJ2-2	many	TGTGCCAGCAGTCGCACGAACACCGGGGAGCTGTTTTTT	CASSRTNTGELFF
TRBV6-6	-	TRBJ1-5	many	TGTGCCAGCAGTTTCCTGAATCAGCCCCAGCATTTT	CASSFLNQPQHF
TRBV7-6	-	TRBJ2-3	-	TGTGCCAGCAGCCCCCGACCCACAGATACGCAGTATTTT	CASSPRPTDTQYF
TRBV12-3/TRBV12-4	TRBD2	TRBJ2-7	few	TGTGCCAGCGGACTAGCCTCCTACGAGCAGTACTTC	CASGLASYEQYF
TRBV27	TRBD1	TRBJ1-1	few	TGTGCCAGCAGGATGGGACAGGGAAACACTGAAGCTTTCTTT	CASRMGQGNTEAFF
TRBV7-2	-	TRBJ2-7	-	TGTGCCAGCAGCTTGAATCGCAGGGGCCTGAAGTACGAGCAGTACTTC	CASSLNRRGLKYEQYF
TRBV11-1	-	TRBJ2-5	few	TGTGCCAGCAGCCACCGGGACGACGTACAAGAGACCCAGTACTTC	CASSHRDDVQETQYF
TRBV5-1	TRBD2	TRBJ2-1	few	TGCGCCAGCAGCTTGGACGGGGGGGCCAGCAATGAGCAGTTCTTC	CASSLDGGASNEQFF
TRBV7-7	-	TRBJ2-5	-	TGTGCTAGCAGCCGCGGGACTGCGCGAGAGACCCAGTACTTC	CASSRGTARETQYF
TRBV9	-	TRBJ1-5	-	TGTGCCAGCAGCGAAGGGCCCGATCATCAGCCCCAGCATTTT	CASSEGPDHQPQHF
TRBV4-1	-	TRBJ2-7	few	TGCGCCAGCAGCACCCGCGTTGGGGCCTACGAGCAGTACTTC	CASSTRVGAYEQYF
TRBV7-8	-	TRBJ2-1	few	TGTGCCAGCAGCTTAGCTGGGCGCGTCAACAATGAGCAGTTCTTC	CASSLAGRVNNEQFF
TRBV24-1	-	TRBJ1-2	few	TGTGCCACCAGTGAACCACAGCATGGCTACACCTTC	CATSEPQHGYTF
TRBV12-3/TRBV12-4	-	TRBJ2-5	many	TGTGCCAGCAGCCTAACCGGAGGGAGGGAGACCCAGTACTTC	CASSLTGGRETQYF
TRBV24-1	TRBD1	TRBJ2-5	-	TGTGCCACCAGTGAATTTCGCACAGGGGGCCAAGAGACCCAGTACTTC	CATSEFRTGGQETQYF
TRBV5-1	-	TRBJ2-5	few	TGCGCCAGCCGCCCCGGGGCTAGTGACACCCAGTACTTC	CASRPGASDTQYF
TRBV7-9	TRBD1	TRBJ2-7	few	TGTGCCAGCAGCCTAGAAGGGACAGGGAGCCGGTGGGAGCAGTACTTC	CASSLEGTGSRWEQYF
TRBV5-1	-	TRBJ2-3	-	TGCGCCAGCAGCTTCCACGAGGGCACAGATACGCAGTATTTT	CASSFHEGTDTQYF
TRBV15	-	TRBJ2-7	-	TGTGCCACCAGCAGAGTGTTGGGCAGGGGAAACGAGCAGTACTTC	CATSRVLGRGNEQYF